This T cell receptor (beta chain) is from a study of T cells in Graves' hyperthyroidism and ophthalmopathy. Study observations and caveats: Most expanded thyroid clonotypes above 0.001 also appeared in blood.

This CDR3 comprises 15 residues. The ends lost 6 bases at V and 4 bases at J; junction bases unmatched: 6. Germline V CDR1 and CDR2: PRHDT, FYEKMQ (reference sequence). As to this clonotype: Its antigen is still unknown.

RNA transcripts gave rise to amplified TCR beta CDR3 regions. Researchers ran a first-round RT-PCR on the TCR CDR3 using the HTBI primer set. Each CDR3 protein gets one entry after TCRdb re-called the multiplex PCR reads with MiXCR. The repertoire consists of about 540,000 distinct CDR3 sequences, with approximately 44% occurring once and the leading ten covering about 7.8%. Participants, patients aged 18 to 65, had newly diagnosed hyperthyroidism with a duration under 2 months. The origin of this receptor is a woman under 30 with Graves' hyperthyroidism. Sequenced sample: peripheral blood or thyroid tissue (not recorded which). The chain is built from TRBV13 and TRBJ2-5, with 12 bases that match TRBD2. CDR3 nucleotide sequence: TGTGCCAGCAGTTCTAGCGGGAGGGCCGGAGAGACCCAGTACTTC. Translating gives CASSSSGRAGETQYF.